The present entry profiles one TCR beta chain with its context. Its antigen is undetermined. Sequenced by immunoSEQ multiplex PCR; TCRdb stores in-frame clones only, minus some. The sample lists around 43,000 clones, about 96% occurring once. The sample comes from a study of T cells in tuberculosis. Study as a whole: This South African cohort compared adolescents with or without latent tuberculosis against adults with active tuberculosis. Study-level results: Smaller alpha distances in active tuberculosis partly reflected shorter CDR3-alpha lengths.

The V and J ends lost 8 bases and 9 bases, in that order; junction bases with no gene match: 13. Germline V gene sequence: CDR1 MGHRA, CDR2 YSYEKL. There are 14 residues in the CDR3. The receptor was isolated from a donor between 10 and 35 years old with latent tuberculosis or without tuberculosis infection. This chain uses TRBV4-1 with TRBJ2-1; 7 nucleotides line up with TRBD1. Material for sequencing was PBMCs. The CDR3 nucleotides are TGCGCCAGCTCCACCATTAGAGGGGGCGGTGAGCAGTTCTTC. Translation gives CASSTIRGGGEQFF.